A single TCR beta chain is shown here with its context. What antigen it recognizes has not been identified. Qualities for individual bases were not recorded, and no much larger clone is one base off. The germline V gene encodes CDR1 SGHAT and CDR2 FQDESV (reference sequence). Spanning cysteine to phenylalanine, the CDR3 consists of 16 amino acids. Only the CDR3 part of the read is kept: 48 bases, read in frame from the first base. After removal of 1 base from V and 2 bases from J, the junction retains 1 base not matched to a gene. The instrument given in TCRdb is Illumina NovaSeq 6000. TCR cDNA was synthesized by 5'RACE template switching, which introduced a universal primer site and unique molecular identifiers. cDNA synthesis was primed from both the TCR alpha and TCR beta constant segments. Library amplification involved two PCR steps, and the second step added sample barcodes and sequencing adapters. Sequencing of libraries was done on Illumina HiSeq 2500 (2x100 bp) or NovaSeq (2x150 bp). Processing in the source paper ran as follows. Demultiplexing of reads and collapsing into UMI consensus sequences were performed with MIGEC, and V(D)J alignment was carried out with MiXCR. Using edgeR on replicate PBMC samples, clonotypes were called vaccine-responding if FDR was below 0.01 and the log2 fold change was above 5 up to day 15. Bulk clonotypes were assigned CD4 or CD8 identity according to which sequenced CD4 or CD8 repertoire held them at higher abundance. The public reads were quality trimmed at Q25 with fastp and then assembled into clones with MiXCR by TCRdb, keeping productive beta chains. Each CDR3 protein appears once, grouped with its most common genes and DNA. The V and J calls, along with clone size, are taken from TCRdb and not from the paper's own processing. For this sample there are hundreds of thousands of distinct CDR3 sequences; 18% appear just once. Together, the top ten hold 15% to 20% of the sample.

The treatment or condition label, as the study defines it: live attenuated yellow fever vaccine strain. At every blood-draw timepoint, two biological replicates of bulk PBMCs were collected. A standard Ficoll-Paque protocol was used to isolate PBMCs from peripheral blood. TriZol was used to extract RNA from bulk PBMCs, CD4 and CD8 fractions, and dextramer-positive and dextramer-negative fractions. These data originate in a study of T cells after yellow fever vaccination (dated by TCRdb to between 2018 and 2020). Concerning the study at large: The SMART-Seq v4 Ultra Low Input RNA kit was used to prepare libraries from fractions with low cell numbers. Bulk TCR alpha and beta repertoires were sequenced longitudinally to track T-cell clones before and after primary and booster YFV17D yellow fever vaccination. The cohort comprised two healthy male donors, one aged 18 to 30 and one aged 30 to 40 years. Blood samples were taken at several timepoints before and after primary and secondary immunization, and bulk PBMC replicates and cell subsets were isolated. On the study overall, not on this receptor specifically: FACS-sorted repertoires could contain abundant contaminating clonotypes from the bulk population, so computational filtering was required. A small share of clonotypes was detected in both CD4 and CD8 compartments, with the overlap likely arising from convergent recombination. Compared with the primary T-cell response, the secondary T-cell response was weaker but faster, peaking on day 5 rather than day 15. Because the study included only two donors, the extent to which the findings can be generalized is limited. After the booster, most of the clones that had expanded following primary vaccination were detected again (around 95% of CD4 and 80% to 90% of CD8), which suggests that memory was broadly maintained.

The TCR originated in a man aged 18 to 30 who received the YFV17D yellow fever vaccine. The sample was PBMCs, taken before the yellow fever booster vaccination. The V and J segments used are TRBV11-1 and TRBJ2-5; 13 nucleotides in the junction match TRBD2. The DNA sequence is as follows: TGTGCCAGCAGCTTAGGGGGACTAGCGGGACAAGAGACCCAGTACTTC. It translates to CASSLGGLAGQETQYF.